These T cell receptor beta chains were read from a single sample in a study of response to subunit inactivated influenza vaccine. A single record per CDR3 protein comes from TCRdb applying MiXCR to the RT-PCR reads. The table includes fewer than 750,000 distinct CDR3 sequences, around 13% detected once. The sequenced sample was PBMCs from blood, obtained 12 days after vaccination. Receptor source: a man in his forties or fifties who received an inactivated influenza vaccine. Each CDR3 is given with its conserved first and last residue. D genes are given only for firm matches. Only some rows state a clone size, as once, few, many or a class for expanded clones.

clone size,V gene,D gene,J gene,CDR3 DNA,CDR3 protein
-,TRBV2,-,TRBJ2-1,TGTTCCTTGGATGGTAATGAGCAGTTCTTC,CSLDGNEQFF
-,TRBV11-2,TRBD2,TRBJ2-1,TGTGCCAGCAGCTTAGGAGGTTTTGCGGGGGGAAAAAACAATGAGCAGTTCTTC,CASSLGGFAGGKNNEQFF
many,TRBV12-3/TRBV12-4,-,TRBJ2-1,TGTGCCAGCAGTTTCGACGATTTGGGGGGTAGATCCTACAATGAGCAGTTCTTC,CASSFDDLGGRSYNEQFF
-,TRBV29-1,-,TRBJ2-7,TGCAGCGTTGAGAGGGACTACGAGCAGTACTTC,CSVERDYEQYF
few,TRBV11-1,-,TRBJ2-5,TGTGCCAGCAGCTCCTCCTCTTTCGGGGTACACCGGAGGGAGACCCAGTACTTC,CASSSSSFGVHRRETQYF
-,TRBV4-1,TRBD2,TRBJ2-7,TGCGCCAGCAGCCATACCCCGGGGGGATCCTACGAGCAGTACTTC,CASSHTPGGSYEQYF
-,TRBV6-1,-,TRBJ1-1,TGTGCCAGCAAGGGCAGGGTGAACACTGAAGCTTTCTTT,CASKGRVNTEAFF
few,TRBV20-1,TRBD2,TRBJ2-5,TGCAGTGCACCCATAGCGGGAGGGCCTGAGACCCAGTACTTC,CSAPIAGGPETQYF
few,TRBV7-2,-,TRBJ2-1,TGTGCCAGCAGCCCGGGAAGGGGCAATGAGCAGTTCTTC,CASSPGRGNEQFF
few,TRBV7-2,-,TRBJ2-7,TGTGCCAGCAGCTTCGGGCAATACGAGCAGTACTTC,CASSFGQYEQYF